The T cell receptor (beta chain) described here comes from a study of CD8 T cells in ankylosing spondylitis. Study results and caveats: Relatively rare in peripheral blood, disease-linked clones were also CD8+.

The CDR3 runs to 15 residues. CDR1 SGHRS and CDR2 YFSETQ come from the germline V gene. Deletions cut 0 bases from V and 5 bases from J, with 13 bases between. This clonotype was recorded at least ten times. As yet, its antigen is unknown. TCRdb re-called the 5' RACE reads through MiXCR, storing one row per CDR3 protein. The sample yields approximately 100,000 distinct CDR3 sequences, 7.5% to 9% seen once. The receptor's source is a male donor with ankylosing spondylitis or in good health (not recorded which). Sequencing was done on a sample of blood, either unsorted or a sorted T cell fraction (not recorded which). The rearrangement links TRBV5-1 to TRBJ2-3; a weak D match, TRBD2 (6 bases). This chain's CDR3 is CASSLVGAGGDTQYF. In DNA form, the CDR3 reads TGCGCCAGCAGCTTGGTCGGGGCCGGGGGAGATACGCAGTATTTT.